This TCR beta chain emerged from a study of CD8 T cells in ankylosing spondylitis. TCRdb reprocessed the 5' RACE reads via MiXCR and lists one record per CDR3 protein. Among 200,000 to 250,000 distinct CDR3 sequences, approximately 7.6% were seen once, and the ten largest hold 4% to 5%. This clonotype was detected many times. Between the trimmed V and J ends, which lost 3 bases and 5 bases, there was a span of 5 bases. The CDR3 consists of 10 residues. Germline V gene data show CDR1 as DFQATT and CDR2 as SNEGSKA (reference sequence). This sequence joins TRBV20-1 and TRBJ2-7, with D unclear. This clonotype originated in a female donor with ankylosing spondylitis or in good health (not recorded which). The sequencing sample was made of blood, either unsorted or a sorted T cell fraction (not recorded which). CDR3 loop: CSASWDEQYF. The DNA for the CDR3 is TGCAGTGCTAGCTGGGACGAGCAGTACTTC.